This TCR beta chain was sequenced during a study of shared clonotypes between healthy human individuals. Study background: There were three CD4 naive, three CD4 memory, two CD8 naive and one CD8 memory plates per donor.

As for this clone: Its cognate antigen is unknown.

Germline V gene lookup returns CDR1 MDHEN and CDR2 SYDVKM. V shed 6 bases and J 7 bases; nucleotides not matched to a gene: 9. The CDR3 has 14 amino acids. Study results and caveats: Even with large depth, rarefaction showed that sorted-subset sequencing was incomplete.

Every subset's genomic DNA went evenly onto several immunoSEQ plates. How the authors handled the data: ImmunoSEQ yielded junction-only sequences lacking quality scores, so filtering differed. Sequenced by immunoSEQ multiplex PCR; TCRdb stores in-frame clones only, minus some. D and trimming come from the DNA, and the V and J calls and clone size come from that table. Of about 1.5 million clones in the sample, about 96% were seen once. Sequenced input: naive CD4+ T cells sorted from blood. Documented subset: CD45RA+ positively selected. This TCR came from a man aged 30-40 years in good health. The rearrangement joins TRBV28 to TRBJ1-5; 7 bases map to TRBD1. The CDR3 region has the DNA TGTGCCAGCAGAGAGGGGGCCGGATGGCAGCCCCAGCATTTT. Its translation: CASREGAGWQPQHF.